This entry features one T cell receptor (beta chain) sequence. Its antigen remains unknown. Using immunoSEQ multiplex PCR, the repertoire was profiled, and TCRdb retains in-frame clones only, with some absent. The top ten hold about 2.4% of the sample, which has some 100,000 clones, roughly nine tenths seen once. This entry belongs to a study of T cell responses to AZD1222 COVID-19 vaccine. Points from the study as a whole: White British people made up most donors, females outnumbered males, and clonal diversity was possibly underestimated. Baseline serology detected seropositivity in only a handful of AZD1222 recipients. Increases in Spike-specific TCR breadth and depth were seen after two AZD1222 doses.

The CDR3 totals 13 residues. V was trimmed by 5 bases and J by 4 bases, leaving 9 bases between them. Specimen: peripheral blood, collected 28 days after the second AZD1222 dose. The chain has TRBV12-3 or TRBV12-4 and TRBJ1-5; D may be TRBD1 (6 bases). The receptor comes from an adult who received the AZD1222 COVID-19 vaccine. The CDR3 region is CASSPGQNQPQHF. The CDR3 DNA is TGTGCCAGCAGTCCTGGACAGAATCAGCCCCAGCATTTT.